The clone carrying this TCR beta chain has a single count. Its antigen is not identified. V lost 3 bases and J 0 bases, leaving 8 bases between the germline ends. The CDR3 spans 15 residues. Germline CDR1 reads LNHDA; CDR2 reads SQIVND (reference sequence). This sample was taken from a study of shared clonotypes between healthy human individuals. Study observations and caveats: Few donors limited the genetic and exposure-history diversity represented. It was anticipated that sequencing depth would influence how many clonotypes donors shared. Several donors held about 5% of naive CD4 clonotypes in common.

Sorted-subset replicate PCR reactions contained 200 ng DNA, corresponding to tens of thousands of T cell genomes. Assay: immunoSEQ multiplex PCR; the TCRdb copy retains only in-frame clones and omits some. Among about 2.3 million clones listed, less than 95% were seen once. Sequencing was carried out using naive CD4+ T cells from PBMCs. The subset here: CD45RA+ positively selected. The sequence derives from a man aged 18 to 35 in good health. Some clones in this sample may be carry-over from other donors' samples. The chain recombines TRBV19 with TRBJ1-4; D is undetermined. CDR3 nucleotide sequence: TGTGCCAGTAGTATCGATGGGGCAACTAATGAAAAACTGTTTTTT. It specifies CASSIDGATNEKLFF.